The 17 T cell receptor beta chains below were found in one sample sequenced in a study of cytotoxic CD8 clonotypes in ibrutinib-treated CLL. Sequenced by immunoSEQ multiplex PCR; TCRdb stores in-frame clones only, minus some. The sample has under 200,000 clones, roughly 86% seen once; the top ten hold around 2%. Material: PBMCs, obtained after 12 months of ibrutinib treatment. These TCRs come from a human donor with chronic lymphocytic leukemia.

The chain is built from TRBV5-8 and TRBJ2-5; maybe TRBD1 (6 bases). Germline V gives CDR1 SGHTS, CDR2 YDEGEE. Trimming took 7 bases from V and 5 from J, leaving 15 bases between them. There are 13 residues in the CDR3. Written as DNA, the CDR3 is TGTGCCAGCTTTCATGGGGGCCGGGAGACCCAGTACTTC. Protein sequence: CASFHGGRETQYF.

The chain combines TRBV25-1 with TRBJ1-6, with D maybe TRBD1 (6 bases). Germline V gene data show CDR1 as MGHDK and CDR2 as SYGVNS. Trimming left V 1 base short and J 7 bases short, with 11 bases between. CDR3 size: 15 residues. For the CDR3, the DNA is TGTGCCAGCAGTGAATCCGTCAGGGGAAATTCACCCCTCCACTTT. It encodes CASSESVRGNSPLHF.

The rearrangement joins TRBV6-5 to TRBJ1-2; TRBD1 matches 12 bases. This CDR3 has 14 residues. The J segment lost 5 bases and the V segment lost 6 bases, leaving 4 bases of the junction unmatched. Germline V gene lookup returns CDR1 MNHEY and CDR2 SVGAGI. The CDR3 nucleotides read TGTGCCAGCAGCAGGGACAGGGGGCAATATGGCTACACCTTC. This sequence encodes CASSRDRGQYGYTF.

The chain uses TRBV11-2 and TRBJ2-7; D remains unclear. The germline V and J ends were trimmed by 4 bases and 2 bases, with 15 bases remaining between them. In germline, CDR1 is SGHAT, CDR2 FQNNGV. The CDR3 length is 15 residues. CDR3 amino acids: CASSSPDPGAYEQYF. In nucleotides, the CDR3 is TGTGCCAGCAGCTCCCCGGACCCGGGCGCCTACGAGCAGTACTTC.

V usage is TRBV28 and J usage is TRBJ1-4; 9 nucleotides match TRBD1. V trimming: 4 bases; J trimming: 4 bases; junction bases outside the gene matches: 7. Looked up from germline, CDR1 is MDHEN and CDR2 is SYDVKM. This CDR3 comprises 16 residues. This chain's CDR3 is CASSWDRVSDNEKLFF. The CDR3 nucleotides read TGTGCCAGCAGTTGGGACAGGGTCTCCGATAATGAAAAACTGTTTTTT.

This clone was seen a few times. V usage is TRBV2 and J usage is TRBJ2-2, with TRBD1 as a possible D gene (5 bases). V gave up 1 base and J gave up 3 bases, with 9 bases separating them. Germline values: CDR1 SNHLY, CDR2 FYNNEI. The CDR3 extends over 15 amino acids. Here the CDR3 DNA reads TGTGCCAGCAGTGAAGTCAGGGTGGACACCGGGGAGCTGTTTTTT. Translation: CASSEVRVDTGELFF.

This chain uses TRBV7-2 with TRBJ1-4; D not resolved. The CDR3 runs to 15 residues. Between the trimmed V and J ends, which lost 1 base and 4 bases, there was a span of 10 bases. CDR1 is SGHTA and CDR2 is FQGNSA in the germline V gene. The CDR3 DNA sequence: TGTGCCAGCAGCTTAGATATACTGTTTAATGAAAAACTGTTTTTT. Its protein product is CASSLDILFNEKLFF.

This chain uses TRBV7-9 with TRBJ2-1, with D perhaps TRBD2 (6 bases). The CDR3 has 15 amino acids. The germline V and J ends were trimmed by 1 base and 6 bases, with 13 bases remaining between them. Germline CDR1 reads SEHNR; CDR2 reads FQNEAQ (reference sequence). The DNA for the CDR3 is TGTGCCAGCAGCTTAGGCCCACGGGGGACCAATGAGCAGTTCTTC. Translating it yields CASSLGPRGTNEQFF.

As DNA, the CDR3 is TGTGCCAGCAGCTCTAGCGGTAAAGCCTACGAGCAGTACTTC. This gives the protein CASSSSGKAYEQYF. This sequence joins TRBV7-2 and TRBJ2-7; the match to TRBD2 covers 7 bases. The length of the CDR3 is 14 residues. In germline, CDR1 is SGHTA, CDR2 FQGNSA. Germline trimming cut 4 bases from V and 2 bases from J; bases unmatched to any gene: 5.

This chain links TRBV7-9 with TRBJ2-3, with unresolved D. The CDR3 consists of 11 residues. The germline gives CDR1 SEHNR, CDR2 FQNEAQ (reference sequence). V dropped 8 bases and J dropped 6 bases, with 9 bases sitting between them. The CDR3 coding sequence is TGTGCCAGCCAATTGGCGGATACGCAGTATTTT. Its protein is CASQLADTQYF.

The V and J genes are TRBV7-9 and TRBJ2-3, with D perhaps TRBD2 (7 bases). The CDR3 is 14 amino acids. V was shortened by 3 bases and J by 5 bases, with 12 bases between the two germline ends. CDR1 is SEHNR, CDR2 FQNEAQ, per germline (reference sequence). CDR3 region: CASSFWGGRDTQYF. For the CDR3, the DNA is TGTGCCAGCAGCTTCTGGGGGGGCCGAGATACGCAGTATTTT.

This chain connects TRBV19 to TRBJ2-2, with no clear D. The CDR3 extends over 14 amino acids. Trimming shortened V by 2 bases and J by 2 bases, and 6 bases separated the two germline ends. The germline CDR1 and CDR2 sequences are LNHDA and SQIVND (reference sequence). The CDR3 DNA reads TGTGCCAGTAGTATAATAGAAAACACCGGGGAGCTGTTTTTT. It is translated as CASSIIENTGELFF. The complete variable domain, with remaining parts taken from reference TRBV19 and TRBJ2-2, reads DGGITQSPKYLFRKEGQNVTLSCEQNLNHDAMYWYRQDPGQGLRLIYYSQIVNDFQKGDIAEGYSVSREKKESFPLTVTSAQKNPTAFYLCASSIIENTGELFFGEGSRLTVL.

V is TRBV11-3 and J is TRBJ2-1; D gene unclear. CDR3 size: 14 residues. The V and J ends lost 3 bases and 5 bases respectively, with 11 bases between them. Per the germline V gene, CDR1 is SGHNT and CDR2 is YENEEA. CDR3 DNA sequence: TGTGCCAGCAGCTTTTCTGGAACCAACAATGAGCAGTTCTTC. The encoded protein is CASSFSGTNNEQFF.

V gene TRBV28 combines with J gene TRBJ2-1, with TRBD2 matching 10 bases. The CDR3 consists of 15 residues. From germline, CDR1 is MDHEN and CDR2 SYDVKM. The J segment lost 7 bases and the V segment lost 4 bases, leaving 7 bases of the junction unmatched. The CDR3 spells CASSSSGRGPNEQFF. The CDR3 DNA reads TGTGCCAGCAGTTCTAGCGGGAGAGGACCGAATGAGCAGTTCTTC.

The chain employs TRBV11-2 and TRBJ2-7; 9 bases are a match to TRBD2. The V and J ends lost 5 bases and 9 bases, in that order; junction bases with no gene match: 17. Germline-derived CDR1 and CDR2 are SGHAT and FQNNGV. The CDR3 length is 16 residues. In DNA form, the CDR3 reads TGTGCCAGCAGCACTCGACTAGCGGACTACACTGCGGGGCAGTACTTC. It specifies CASSTRLADYTAGQYF.

The chain combines TRBV6-6 with TRBJ2-5, with D perhaps TRBD2 (6 bases). Trimming removed 0 bases from V and 9 bases from J, with 17 bases in between. Germline CDR1 is MNHNY and CDR2 is SVGAGI (reference sequence). The CDR3 spans 15 residues. CDR3 in amino acids: CASSYSSRSREAQYF. The CDR3 DNA sequence: TGTGCCAGCAGTTACTCGTCCCGTAGTAGGGAGGCCCAGTACTTC.

The genes are TRBV6-5 and TRBJ1-5, with a tentative D call TRBD1 (6 bases). CDR3 size: 14 residues. Per germline, CDR1 MNHEY and CDR2 SVGAGI. Trimming shortened V by 6 bases and J by 2 bases, and 11 bases separated the two germline ends. The CDR3 nucleotides read TGTGCCAGCAGAGGGGGGTATGGCAATCAGCCCCAGCATTTT. This translates into CASRGGYGNQPQHF.